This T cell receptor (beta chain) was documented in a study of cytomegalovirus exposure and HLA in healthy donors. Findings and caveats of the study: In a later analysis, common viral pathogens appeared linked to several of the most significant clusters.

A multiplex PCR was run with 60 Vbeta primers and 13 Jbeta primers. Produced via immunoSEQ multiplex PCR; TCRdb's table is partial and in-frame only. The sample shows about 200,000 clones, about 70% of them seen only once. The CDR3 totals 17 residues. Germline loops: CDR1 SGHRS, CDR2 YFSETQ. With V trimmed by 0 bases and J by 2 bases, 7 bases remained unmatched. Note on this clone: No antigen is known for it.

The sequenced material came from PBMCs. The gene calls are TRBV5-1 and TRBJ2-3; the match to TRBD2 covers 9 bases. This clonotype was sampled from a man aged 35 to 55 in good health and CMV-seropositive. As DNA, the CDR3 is TGCGCCAGCAGCTTGGGGGTTCTAGCGGGATACACAGATACGCAGTATTTT. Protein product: CASSLGVLAGYTDTQYF. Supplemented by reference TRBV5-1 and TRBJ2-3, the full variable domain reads KAGVTQTPRYLIKTRGQQVTLSCSPISGHRSVSWYQQTPGQGLQFLFEYFSETQRNKGNFPGRFSGRQFSNSRSEMNVSTLELGDSALYLCASSLGVLAGYTDTQYFGPGTRLTVL.